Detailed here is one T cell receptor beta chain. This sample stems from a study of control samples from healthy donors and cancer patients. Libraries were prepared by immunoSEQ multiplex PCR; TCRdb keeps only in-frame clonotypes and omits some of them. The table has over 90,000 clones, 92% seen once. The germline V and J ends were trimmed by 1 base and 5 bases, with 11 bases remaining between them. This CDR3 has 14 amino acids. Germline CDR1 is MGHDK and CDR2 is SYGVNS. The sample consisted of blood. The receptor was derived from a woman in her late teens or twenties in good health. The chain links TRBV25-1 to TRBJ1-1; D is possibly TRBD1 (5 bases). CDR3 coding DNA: TGTGCCAGCAGTGAATCGGAGGGGTGGACTGAAGCTTTCTTT. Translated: CASSESEGWTEAFF.